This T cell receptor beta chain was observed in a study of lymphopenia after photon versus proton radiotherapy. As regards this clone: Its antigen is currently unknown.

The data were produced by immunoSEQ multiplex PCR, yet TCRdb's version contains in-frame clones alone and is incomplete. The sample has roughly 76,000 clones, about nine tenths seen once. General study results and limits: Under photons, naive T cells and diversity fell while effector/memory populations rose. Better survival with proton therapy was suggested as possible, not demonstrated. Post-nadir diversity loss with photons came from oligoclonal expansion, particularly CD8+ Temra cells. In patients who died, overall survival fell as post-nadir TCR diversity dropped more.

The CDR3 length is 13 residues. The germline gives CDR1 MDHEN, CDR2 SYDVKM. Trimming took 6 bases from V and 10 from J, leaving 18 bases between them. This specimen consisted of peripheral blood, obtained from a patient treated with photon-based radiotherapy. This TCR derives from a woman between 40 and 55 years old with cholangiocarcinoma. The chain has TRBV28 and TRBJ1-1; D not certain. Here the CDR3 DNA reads TGTGCCAGCAGATCCGAGGTTTTAGGGCCAGCTTTCTTT. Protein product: CASRSEVLGPAFF.